Below are 31 T cell receptor beta chains sequenced from a single sample in a study of human T cells and chemical hapten exposure. Described time point: healthy volunteer bleed at 2 weeks. Whole blood, unfractionated, served as the material for total RNA extraction. TCRdb redid the calling of the RACE reads with MiXCR, one entry per CDR3 protein. The sample contains roughly 100,000 distinct CDR3 sequences, about 8.6% of which appear only once. The material sequenced was whole blood. The receptor source for this set is a female donor in good health. Some clones in this sample may be carry-over from other donors' samples.

The chain uses TRBV24-1 and TRBJ2-3, with 10 bases fitting TRBD2. Germline V gives CDR1 KGHDR, CDR2 SFDVKD. The ends lost 10 bases at V and 5 bases at J; junction bases unmatched: 5. CDR3 length equals 13 residues. The CDR3 region has the DNA TGTGCCACGGAAGCGGGGGGGAGAGATACGCAGTATTTT. Translated, it gives CATEAGGRDTQYF.

The rearrangement joins TRBV20-1 to TRBJ2-1, with D perhaps matching TRBD2 (6 bases). CDR3 length: 15 residues. Trimming shortened V by 6 bases and J by 3 bases, and 18 bases separated the two germline ends. CDR1 DFQATT and CDR2 SNEGSKA come from the germline V gene (reference sequence). The CDR3 here is CSADRGLLNYNEQFF. The CDR3 DNA follows: TGCAGTGCCGATCGGGGACTTCTGAACTACAATGAGCAGTTCTTC.

This clonotype was detected many times. V is TRBV10-3 and J is TRBJ1-4; D ambiguous. The CDR3 runs 14 residues. Trimming removed 3 bases at V and 7 bases at J, with 12 bases between. The germline V gene encodes CDR1 ENHRY and CDR2 SYGVKD. DNA for the CDR3: TGTGCCATCAGTGATCTCCTCGACGGTGAAAAACTGTTTTTT. It encodes CAISDLLDGEKLFF.

This clonotype was seen a few times. V is TRBV20-1 and J is TRBJ2-1, with TRBD2 as a possible D gene (5 bases). Trimming pared 2 bases from V and 5 bases from J, leaving 19 bases between. Germline CDR1 and CDR2: DFQATT and SNEGSKA (reference sequence). CDR3 length equals 16 residues. The CDR3 sequence: CSARMGDASSDNEQFF. The CDR3 DNA reads as TGCAGTGCTAGAATGGGAGACGCCTCGTCGGACAATGAGCAGTTCTTC.

The sample holds many counts of this clonotype. The J gene is TRBJ1-1, the V gene TRBV29-1; perhaps TRBD1 as D (5 bases). CDR1 SQVTM and CDR2 ANQGSEA come from the germline V gene. The CDR3 loop spans 14 amino acids. Between the trimmed V and J ends, which lost 5 bases and 4 bases, there was a span of 17 bases. In nucleotides, the CDR3 is TGCAGCGTTACCAGGACACGACGGGGCACTGAAGCTTTCTTT. Its protein product is CSVTRTRRGTEAFF.

V gene TRBV12-3 or TRBV12-4 combines with J gene TRBJ1-3, with D possibly matching TRBD1 (5 bases). V dropped 6 bases and J dropped 0 bases, with 12 bases sitting between them. The CDR3 runs to 15 residues. In nucleotides, the CDR3 is TGTGCCAGCAGGGGAACAGGCTTCTCTGGAAACACCATATATTTT. This gives the protein CASRGTGFSGNTIYF.

This clonotype was recorded a few times. The rearrangement joins TRBV6-1 to TRBJ2-2; D may be TRBD2 (5 bases). Germline lookup yields CDR1 MNHNS and CDR2 SASEGT. Trimming took off 3 bases at V and 3 bases at J, with 17 bases between the two ends. The CDR3 length is 17 residues. The CDR3: CASSDFTLSGDTGELFF. The CDR3 coding sequence is TGTGCCAGCAGTGATTTCACCCTGTCCGGGGACACCGGGGAGCTGTTTTTT.

This chain connects TRBV27 to TRBJ1-5; no clear D. Trimming left V 5 bases short and J 7 bases short, with 18 bases between. Germline V gene lookup returns CDR1 MNHEY and CDR2 SMNVEV (reference sequence). The CDR3 is 15 residues long. The DNA for the CDR3 is TGTGCCAGCAGTCCTTTTACCCCCGGAGGGCAGCCCCAGCATTTT. The encoded protein is CASSPFTPGGQPQHF.

The V and J genes are TRBV9 and TRBJ2-1; TRBD1 matches at 7 bases. CDR1 SGDLS and CDR2 YYNGEE come from the germline V gene. This CDR3 is built from 14 residues. V lost 4 bases to trimming and J lost 4 bases; unmatched junction nucleotides: 5. The DNA of the CDR3 is TGTGCCAGCAGCCTCGGGACAGAATACAATGAGCAGTTCTTC. This codes for CASSLGTEYNEQFF.

This clonotype was seen a handful of times. This chain links TRBV28 with TRBJ1-2; D is undetermined. Trimming removed 6 bases at V and 3 bases at J, with 11 bases between. Germline V gene data show CDR1 as MDHEN and CDR2 as SYDVKM. The CDR3 spans 13 residues. The CDR3 reads CASSQEEYYGYTF. DNA for the CDR3: TGTGCCAGCAGCCAAGAGGAGTACTATGGCTACACCTTC.

This clonotype was recorded a few times. The V and J genes are TRBV5-1 and TRBJ2-1; D unclear. The germline V gene has CDR1 SGHRS and CDR2 YFSETQ. Trimming cost V 4 bases and J 5 bases, with 10 bases left between them. This CDR3 is 13 amino acids long. The CDR3 region is CASSTPKDNEQFF. The DNA for the CDR3 is TGCGCCAGCAGCACCCCAAAGGACAATGAGCAGTTCTTC.

Ten or more counts support this clonotype. This sequence joins TRBV12-3 or TRBV12-4 and TRBJ2-7; a weak D match, TRBD1 (6 bases). V was pared by 5 bases and J by 5 bases, with 13 bases between. The CDR3 is 13 amino acids. The CDR3 loop reads CASSLDSSHEQYF. As DNA, the CDR3 is TGTGCCAGCAGTCTGGACAGCTCTCACGAGCAGTACTTC.

This clonotype was detected ten times or more. V is TRBV27 and J is TRBJ2-2; TRBD1 aligns across 8 bases. CDR3 length equals 14 residues. Germline CDR1 and CDR2: MNHEY and SMNVEV (reference sequence). V dropped 4 bases and J dropped 6; count of bases not matched to a gene: 4. In DNA, the CDR3 is TGTGCCAGCAGTTCGGACAGGGTCGCCGGGGAGCTGTTTTTT. This translates into CASSSDRVAGELFF.

The chain combines TRBV4-3 with TRBJ2-7; 10 bases map to TRBD1. Germline assignment: CDR1 LGHNA and CDR2 YSLEER. The J segment lost 7 bases and the V segment lost 0 bases, leaving 6 bases of the junction unmatched. CDR3 length: 15 residues. The CDR3 bases are TGCGCCAGCAGCCAAGATCCGGGACAGGGGAGGGAGCAGTACTTC. It is translated as CASSQDPGQGREQYF.

V and J are TRBV28 and TRBJ2-7, with a possible D match to TRBD1 (5 bases). The CDR3 is 11 residues long. V was cut by 9 bases and J by 5 bases, with 11 bases left in between. Germline CDR1 and CDR2: MDHEN and SYDVKM. The CDR3 spells CASGLGDEQYF. CDR3 DNA sequence: TGTGCCAGTGGGCTAGGGGACGAGCAGTACTTC.

This clonotype has a count of ten or more. J is TRBJ1-5 and V is TRBV7-3; TRBD1 aligns across 7 bases. The length of the CDR3 is 17 residues. CDR1 and CDR2 from the germline V gene are SGHTA and FQGTGA. Unmatched junction bases numbered 5, after V lost 0 bases and J lost 0 bases. CDR3 coding DNA: TGTGCCAGCAGCTTAACTTGGACAGGCTATAGCAATCAGCCCCAGCATTTT. Protein sequence: CASSLTWTGYSNQPQHF.

In this sample, this clonotype turned up a few times. V and J are TRBV6-7 and TRBJ1-5, with D perhaps matching TRBD1 (6 bases). TRBV6-7 carries the ORF label, with uncertain function. CDR3 length: 17 amino acids. With 11 bases removed from V and 1 base from J, the gap between germline ends came to 24 bases. The CDR3 is CAGWETGRVVSNQPQHF. CDR3 DNA sequence: TGTGCCGGCTGGGAAACAGGGAGAGTGGTGAGCAATCAGCCCCAGCATTTT.

This clonotype turned up a few times. This sequence joins TRBV6-2 or TRBV6-3 and TRBJ2-7, with D uncertain. V gave up 2 bases and J gave up 4 bases, with 6 bases separating them. Germline V gene data show CDR1 as MNHEY and CDR2 as SVGEGT. CDR3 length equals 12 residues. The CDR3 region has the DNA TGTGCCAGCAGTTACGAAGGGTACGAGCAGTACTTC. It codes for CASSYEGYEQYF.

There are a few counts of this clonotype. The chain employs TRBV29-1 and TRBJ2-7, with D uncertain. Germline CDR1 reads SQVTM; CDR2 reads ANQGSEA. There are 13 residues in the CDR3. V lost 5 bases and J 7 bases, leaving 18 bases between the germline ends. DNA of the CDR3: TGCAGCGTTTTGGGAATCGGGTCGGGTGAGCAGTACTTC. Its protein is CSVLGIGSGEQYF.

This clonotype has a count of ten or more. CDR3 sequence reads: CASSGQEASPLHF. The CDR3 DNA is TGTGCCAGCAGTGGACAGGAGGCTTCACCCCTCCACTTT. The rearrangement uses TRBV6-2 or TRBV6-3 and TRBJ1-6; 7 bases align to TRBD1. The CDR3 runs 13 residues. Germline V gives CDR1 MNHEY, CDR2 SVGEGT. J was trimmed by 9 bases and V by 5 bases; bases with no gene match: 4.

This clonotype has only a few counts. The chain combines TRBV20-1 with TRBJ1-5, with D possibly TRBD1 on 6 matching bases. Germline CDR1 reads DFQATT; CDR2 reads SNEGSKA (reference sequence). Trimming cost V 0 bases and J 4 bases, with 16 bases left between them. The CDR3 loop spans 16 amino acids. CDR3 sequence (DNA): TGCAGTGCTAGAGATTTACGGCCAGGGGAAAATCAGCCCCAGCATTTT. It is translated as CSARDLRPGENQPQHF.

This clonotype was seen a handful of times. This chain uses TRBV20-1 with TRBJ2-1; no clear D. V lost 3 bases and J lost 0, with 6 bases in between. CDR1 is DFQATT and CDR2 is SNEGSKA in the germline V gene (reference sequence). The CDR3 has 13 amino acids. CDR3 DNA: TGCAGTGCTAGCGCGAGCTCCTACAATGAGCAGTTCTTC. Translated, it gives CSASASSYNEQFF.

This chain links TRBV5-1 with TRBJ2-2; TRBD2 might be the D (5 bases). The CDR3 has 16 residues. Germline V gene sequence: CDR1 SGHRS, CDR2 YFSETQ. The ends were cut back, 4 bases at V and 4 bases at J, with 17 bases in the middle. The CDR3: CASSVRAERFTGELFF. In DNA form, the CDR3 reads TGCGCCAGCAGCGTGAGAGCGGAGCGGTTCACCGGGGAGCTGTTTTTT.

This chain joins TRBV5-1 and TRBJ2-2; 8 nucleotides match TRBD2. V lost 0 bases, J lost 2 bases, and 6 bases stayed unmatched. The CDR3 has 17 residues. Germline V lookup: CDR1 SGHRS, CDR2 YFSETQ. CDR3 coding DNA: TGCGCCAGCAGCTTGGTACCTAGCGGGTCAAACACCGGGGAGCTGTTTTTT. Its protein product is CASSLVPSGSNTGELFF.

This sequence joins TRBV2 and TRBJ2-2, with 7 bases fitting TRBD1. CDR3 length: 15 amino acids. Trimming removed 6 bases from V and 3 bases from J; junction bases left unmatched: 7. Germline V gene lookup returns CDR1 SNHLY and CDR2 FYNNEI. This CDR3 reads CASRKRDRYTGELFF. DNA for the CDR3: TGTGCCAGCAGAAAGAGGGACAGATACACCGGGGAGCTGTTTTTT.

Only a few counts were recorded for this clonotype. The junction departs from the called germline gene at one end, perhaps through a read error. The rearrangement uses TRBV5-1 and TRBJ2-3, with 7 bases that match TRBD2. The CDR3 extends over 15 amino acids. CDR1 is SGHRS and CDR2 is YFSETQ in the germline V gene. The CDR3, as DNA: TGCGCCAGCAGCCCGCGAGCGGGAAGCATAGATACGCAGTATTTT. Its protein is CASSPRAGSIDTQYF.

The J gene is TRBJ2-7, the V gene TRBV5-4; possible D gene TRBD1, 5 bases. Germline V gene lookup returns CDR1 SGHNT and CDR2 YYREEE (reference sequence). The CDR3 length is 15 residues. Trimming took off 0 bases at V and 7 bases at J, with 17 bases between the two ends. The CDR3 coding sequence is TGTGCCAGCAGCTTGGACAGGCTCCCTTATGGGGAGCAGTACTTC. It yields the protein CASSLDRLPYGEQYF.

This clonotype was counted ten times or more. This chain connects TRBV3-1 to TRBJ2-7; D tentatively reads TRBD1 or TRBD2 (5 bases each). This CDR3 is built from 16 residues. Trimming cost V 1 base and J 2 bases, with 15 bases left between them. Germline CDR1 LGHDT, CDR2 YNNKEL (reference sequence). CDR3 amino acids: CASSQASGTPAYEQYF. CDR3 nucleotides: TGTGCCAGCAGCCAAGCCTCCGGGACCCCAGCCTACGAGCAGTACTTC.

The J gene is TRBJ2-2, the V gene TRBV3-1; unclear D gene. V gave up 4 bases and J gave up 0 bases, with 9 bases separating them. This CDR3 comprises 15 residues. CDR1 LGHDT and CDR2 YNNKEL come from the germline V gene (reference sequence). The DNA for the CDR3 is TGTGCCAGCAGCCTCCGAGACGCGAACACCGGGGAGCTGTTTTTT. Protein: CASSLRDANTGELFF.

Of note for this clonotype: A much larger clone lies a single base off, so this may be a read error. The rearrangement joins TRBV11-2 to TRBJ1-2; unclear D gene. Germline-derived CDR1 and CDR2 are SGHAT and FQNNGV. The CDR3 loop spans 12 amino acids. V lost 3 bases, J lost 10 bases, and 12 bases lay in between. CDR3 region: CASSLSGDDYTF. As DNA, the CDR3 is TGTGCCAGCAGCTTGTCAGGAGATGACTACACCTTC.

In this sample, this clonotype turned up many times. The J gene is TRBJ2-3, the V gene TRBV27; TRBD1 aligns across 8 bases. This CDR3 is 16 amino acids long. Germline lookup yields CDR1 MNHEY and CDR2 SMNVEV (reference sequence). J was trimmed by 4 bases and V by 5 bases; bases with no gene match: 11. CDR3 DNA: TGTGCCAGCAGTCACGCTCCCGGGACAGGTGCAGATACGCAGTATTTT. Translated: CASSHAPGTGADTQYF.